This T cell receptor beta chain was retrieved from a study of shared T cell receptors in the human thymus. Repertoires were generated with immunoSEQ multiplex PCR, while TCRdb's copy carries only in-frame clones and drops some. The sample contains roughly 700,000 clones, approximately 90% of which appear only once. The data also belong to a second study, concerning human thymus T cells. Per that study: Resections from corrective heart surgery provided thymus tissue. Thymic and blood repertoires seemed to favor certain V and J genes. As related research reported, thymic repertoires overlapped highly among unrelated individuals.

Sample: thymocytes. The receptor's source is a boy younger than two with a congenital heart defect.

The CDR3 bases are TGTGCCAGCAGTGACGAGGACAGGATACCACCTAACTATGGCTACACCTTC. Translated, it gives CASSDEDRIPPNYGYTF. The chain joins TRBV6-1 to TRBJ1-2; 7 bases align to TRBD1. The V and J ends lost 3 bases and 0 bases, in that order; junction bases with no gene match: 10. Germline loops: CDR1 MNHNS, CDR2 SASEGT. CDR3 length: 17 amino acids.